These 9 T cell receptor beta chains were all obtained from the same sample, sequenced in a study of T cell responses to AZD1222 COVID-19 vaccine. Sequenced by immunoSEQ multiplex PCR; TCRdb stores in-frame clones only, minus some. The sample has 130,000 or so clones; about 94% are singletons. The sample was peripheral blood, taken on day 0 of AZD1222 vaccination. The receptors originated from an adult in good health.

V is TRBV9 and J is TRBJ1-3; the match to TRBD1 covers 7 bases. The germline CDR1 and CDR2 sequences are SGDLS and YYNGEE. After removal of 0 bases from V and 0 bases from J, the junction contained 6 bases not matched to a gene. This CDR3 is built from 17 residues. Here the CDR3 reads CASSVVGGPYSGNTIYF. CDR3 nucleotide sequence: TGTGCCAGCAGCGTAGTAGGGGGCCCTTACTCTGGAAACACCATATATTTT.

The chain links TRBV2 to TRBJ1-1; D gene unclear. CDR1 SNHLY and CDR2 FYNNEI come from the germline V gene. The V gene lost 6 bases and the J gene lost 4 bases, with 18 bases spanning the gap. This CDR3 spans 15 amino acids. CDR3 protein: CASSDKAALSTEAFF. CDR3 in DNA: TGTGCCAGCAGCGACAAGGCTGCACTGAGCACTGAAGCTTTCTTT.

The rearrangement joins TRBV18 to TRBJ2-7; 8 nucleotides align to TRBD1. Germline-derived CDR1 and CDR2 are KGHSH and LQKENI. CDR3 length: 15 amino acids. J was trimmed by 3 bases and V by 3 bases; bases with no gene match: 7. The CDR3 coding sequence is TGTGCCAGCTCACCTTTGCCGGGACAGGACTACGAGCAGTACTTC. Protein sequence: CASSPLPGQDYEQYF.

The chain couples TRBV28 to TRBJ2-7, with D tentatively TRBD2 (6 bases). V was cut by 5 bases and J by 4 bases, with 12 bases left in between. The CDR3 consists of 13 residues. The germline V gene encodes CDR1 MDHEN and CDR2 SYDVKM. The CDR3 region has the DNA TGTGCCAGCAGTCCCGCCGGGGGATACGAGCAGTACTTC. Protein: CASSPAGGYEQYF.

The rearrangement uses TRBV11-2 and TRBJ2-1, with D maybe TRBD1 (6 bases). Germline V lookup: CDR1 SGHAT, CDR2 FQNNGV. The V end lost 5 bases, the J end lost 5 bases, and 10 bases lay between the germline ends. The CDR3 runs 13 residues. The CDR3 DNA reads as TGTGCCAGCAGCCAAGACAGGAACAATGAGCAGTTCTTC. Protein: CASSQDRNNEQFF.

This clone was counted once. The J gene is TRBJ1-1, the V gene TRBV7-6; perhaps TRBD1 as D (5 bases). V was shortened by 1 base and J by 1 base, with 10 bases between the two germline ends. The length of the CDR3 is 15 residues. Germline CDR1 is SGHVS and CDR2 is FNYEAQ. CDR3 protein: CASSLVRGANTEAFF. DNA of the CDR3: TGTGCCAGCAGCTTAGTCCGGGGCGCGAACACTGAAGCTTTCTTT.

This chain joins TRBV6-6 and TRBJ1-3; D unresolved. This CDR3 is 16 amino acids long. V was clipped by 5 bases and J by 2 bases, with 16 bases between them. Germline assignment: CDR1 MNHNY and CDR2 SVGAGI (reference sequence). CDR3 sequence reads: CASSRYGVEAGNTIYF. In DNA form, the CDR3 reads TGTGCCAGCAGTCGCTACGGGGTAGAGGCTGGAAACACCATATATTTT.

This sequence joins TRBV28 and TRBJ2-1, with 11 bases identical to TRBD1. V shed 3 bases and J 8 bases; nucleotides not matched to a gene: 6. The germline gives CDR1 MDHEN, CDR2 SYDVKM. The CDR3 runs to 15 residues. CDR3 sequence reads: CASSLAGQGVDEQFF. For the CDR3, the DNA is TGTGCCAGCAGTTTGGCGGGACAGGGGGTGGATGAGCAGTTCTTC. Full variable domain (missing parts from reference TRBV28 and TRBJ2-1): DVKVTQSSRYLVKRTGEKVFLECVQDMDHENMFWYRQDPGLGLRLIYFSYDVKMKEKGDIPEGYSVSREKKERFSLILESASTNQTSMYLCASSLAGQGVDEQFFGPGTRLTVL.

CDR3 residues: CASSPRTAGAGNEQFF. CDR3 DNA sequence: TGTGCCAGCAGTCCGCGCACAGCGGGAGCGGGGAATGAGCAGTTCTTC. J is TRBJ2-1 and V is TRBV5-4; TRBD2 agrees at 8 bases. V shed 5 bases, J shed 7 bases, and the junction held 14 bases outside the gene matches. The CDR3 is 16 residues long. The V gene's germline CDR1 is SGHNT and CDR2 YYREEE (reference sequence).